This TCR beta chain was retrieved from a study of blood T cell repertoires in COVID-19. Background on the study: Samples representing acute and convalescent COVID-19 were sourced from the United States, Italy and Spain.

This CDR3 is 15 amino acids long. The V and J ends lost 10 bases and 1 base respectively, with 19 bases between them. In germline, CDR1 is MDHEN, CDR2 SYDVKM. Authors' data handling: Scientists estimated how many nucleated cells there were by amplifying reference gene primers. Method: immunoSEQ multiplex PCR; TCRdb's copy keeps in-frame clones and lacks some. From that table come the V and J calls and clone size; the DNA was used to work out D and trimming. The table shows 200,000 to 300,000 clones, with around 86% occurring only once. Material for sequencing was peripheral blood. The clonotype was recovered from an older woman with COVID-19, enrolled during active disease. This chain joins TRBV28 and TRBJ1-1; TRBD1 is a possible D gene (6 bases). This CDR3 reads CATRRGGATNTEAFF. The CDR3 nucleotides read TGTGCCACAAGGCGGGGGGGCGCGACGAACACTGAAGCTTTCTTT.